Given below is one TCR beta chain in context. This entry is derived from a study of chemoradiotherapy in HPV16-positive cancers. Clones were sequenced by immunoSEQ multiplex PCR, and TCRdb holds only the in-frame ones, with some missing. The table has thousands of clones, about 84% seen once. Germline CDR1 and CDR2: SEHNR and FQNEAQ (reference sequence). The CDR3 totals 16 residues. J lost 8 bases, V lost 2 bases, and 7 bases had no gene match. The TCR originated in a human donor with HPV-associated anogenital cancer. Material: tumor tissue, obtained from a patient who underwent chemoradiotherapy. This sequence joins TRBV7-9 and TRBJ1-6; 9 bases map to TRBD1. The CDR3 loop is CASSLFGGQGDSPLHF. In DNA form, the CDR3 reads TGTGCCAGCAGCTTATTTGGGGGACAGGGTGATTCACCCCTCCACTTT. The whole variable domain, remainder taken from reference TRBV7-9 and TRBJ1-6, is DTGVSQNPRHKITKRGQNVTFRCDPISEHNRLYWYRQTLGQGPEFLTYFQNEAQLEKSRLLSDRFSAERPKGSFSTLEIQRTEQGDSAMYLCASSLFGGQGDSPLHFGNGTRLTVT.